What follows are 26 T cell receptor beta chains derived from one specimen sequenced in a study of blood T cell repertoires in COVID-19. The protocol was immunoSEQ multiplex PCR, while the TCRdb copy is restricted to in-frame clones and leaves out a portion. The sample records approximately 170,000 clones, about 80% being singletons. Sequenced sample: peripheral blood. The receptor source for this set is a man in his sixties or seventies with active or convalescent COVID-19.

V is TRBV6-1 and J is TRBJ1-5, with TRBD1 as a possible D gene (6 bases). V gave up 6 bases and J gave up 7 bases, with 10 bases separating them. Germline assignment: CDR1 MNHNS and CDR2 SASEGT. The CDR3 is 12 residues long. Here the CDR3 reads CASRRQAQPQHF. DNA of the CDR3: TGTGCCAGCAGAAGACAGGCGCAGCCCCAGCATTTT.

CDR3 sequence (DNA): TGCGCCAGCAGCCCCGATAGTACAGGCAATCAGCCCCAGCATTTT. This translates into CASSPDSTGNQPQHF. This chain uses TRBV5-1 with TRBJ1-5; D is undetermined. The CDR3 is 15 residues long. Germline-derived CDR1 and CDR2 are SGHRS and YFSETQ. Trimming removed 4 bases from V and 2 bases from J, with 13 bases in between.

This clone appeared a few times. V gene TRBV29-1 combines with J gene TRBJ2-3; possibly TRBD1 for D (5 bases). The germline V gene has CDR1 SQVTM and CDR2 ANQGSEA. The CDR3 sequence is 13 residues long. Trimming took off 4 bases at V and 1 base at J, with 9 bases between the two ends. CDR3 loop: CSVVWGGTDTQYF. The CDR3 coding sequence is TGCAGCGTTGTCTGGGGCGGCACAGATACGCAGTATTTT.

This sequence joins TRBV4-3 and TRBJ1-2, with 7 positions matching TRBD1. This CDR3 comprises 17 residues. Germline CDR1 LGHNA, CDR2 YSLEER. After removal of 0 bases from V and 4 bases from J, the junction contained 11 bases not matched to a gene. This CDR3 is CASSQDVHPDRTYGYTF. In DNA form, the CDR3 reads TGCGCCAGCAGCCAAGACGTTCACCCGGACAGGACCTATGGCTACACCTTC.

The chain links TRBV6-5 to TRBJ2-5; 8 positions agree with TRBD1. This CDR3 contains 15 residues. J gave up 7 bases and V 2 bases, and 9 bases lay outside the gene matches. Germline CDR1 reads MNHEY; CDR2 reads SVGAGI. The CDR3 is CASSYPGQGAGTQYF. DNA of the CDR3: TGTGCCAGCAGTTACCCAGGACAGGGAGCAGGGACCCAGTACTTC.

The chain is built from TRBV19 and TRBJ1-2; 10 positions match TRBD1. Germline loops: CDR1 LNHDA, CDR2 SQIVND (reference sequence). The CDR3 is 15 residues long. Unmatched junction bases numbered 11, after V lost 5 bases and J lost 8 bases. The CDR3 DNA reads TGTGCCAGTAGTGGGACAGGGGCATTAATCAGCGGCTACACCTTC. It is translated as CASSGTGALISGYTF.

This sequence joins TRBV6-5 and TRBJ1-2; D is unclear. CDR3 length equals 14 residues. V was trimmed by 4 bases and J by 5 bases, leaving 14 bases between them. Germline CDR1 is MNHEY and CDR2 is SVGAGI. The CDR3 DNA sequence: TGTGCCAGCAGTTTCGGTCGGAGACTTTATGGCTACACCTTC. Protein: CASSFGRRLYGYTF.

The chain is built from TRBV15 and TRBJ1-5, with D tentatively TRBD1 (6 bases). Germline CDR1 and CDR2: LNHNV and YYDKDF (reference sequence). The CDR3 loop spans 17 amino acids. The V end lost 1 base, the J end lost 1 base, and 14 bases lay between the germline ends. The CDR3 here is CATSRGDRFQSNQPQHF. DNA for the CDR3: TGTGCCACCAGCAGAGGTGACAGGTTTCAGAGCAATCAGCCCCAGCATTTT.

The rearrangement uses TRBV7-8 and TRBJ1-4; D is uncertain. V dropped 2 bases and J dropped 3 bases, with 7 bases sitting between them. Germline CDR1 is SGHVS and CDR2 is FQNEAQ. There are 14 residues in the CDR3. CDR3 loop: CASSLNSPNEKLFF. The DNA for the CDR3 is TGTGCCAGCAGCTTAAACAGCCCTAATGAAAAACTGTTTTTT.

The CDR3 loop reads CASSSGQSNTGELFF. CDR3 DNA sequence: TGTGCCAGCAGTTCGGGACAGTCGAACACCGGGGAGCTGTTTTTT. The chain uses TRBV6-5 and TRBJ2-2; 7 nucleotides line up with TRBD1. Trimming removed 4 bases from V and 0 bases from J; junction bases left unmatched: 2. This CDR3 comprises 15 residues. CDR1 is MNHEY, CDR2 SVGAGI, per germline.

The CDR3 nucleotides read TGCGCCAGCAGTAGCGGGGGAACTTCGAACCGCTACGAGCAGTACTTC. Encoded protein: CASSSGGTSNRYEQYF. The chain carries TRBV4-3 and TRBJ2-7; 9 nucleotides line up with TRBD2. Per germline, CDR1 LGHNA and CDR2 YSLEER. After removal of 6 bases from V and 3 bases from J, the junction contained 12 bases not matched to a gene. This CDR3 spans 16 amino acids.

CDR3 loop: CASRRGAGPSDTQYF. Written as DNA, the CDR3 is TGTGCCAGCAGACGGGGAGCGGGACCCTCAGATACGCAGTATTTT. The chain carries TRBV28 and TRBJ2-3, with 7 nucleotides matching TRBD2. J was trimmed by 4 bases and V by 6 bases; bases with no gene match: 10. Per the germline V gene, CDR1 is MDHEN and CDR2 is SYDVKM. CDR3 length equals 15 residues.

This clone has more than one count but fewer than ten. The chain employs TRBV20-1 and TRBJ1-2; tentative D call: TRBD1 (6 bases). The CDR3 is made up of 12 amino acids. The V end was cut by 3 bases, the J end by 8 bases, with 13 bases between. Germline lookup yields CDR1 DFQATT and CDR2 SNEGSKA (reference sequence). The CDR3 sequence: CSASHRARGYTF. The CDR3 DNA sequence: TGCAGTGCTAGTCACAGGGCCCGAGGCTACACCTTC.

This rearrangement joins TRBV9 to TRBJ1-3; perhaps TRBD1 as D (5 bases). The CDR3 runs 12 residues. The germline V and J ends were trimmed by 5 bases and 4 bases, with 7 bases remaining between them. CDR1 and CDR2 from the germline V gene are SGDLS and YYNGEE. CDR3 protein: CASSRQGNTIYF. In DNA, the CDR3 is TGTGCCAGCAGTCGACAGGGAAACACCATATATTTT.

A note on this clone: This sample also contains other DNA sequences that code for the same CDR3. CDR3 residues: CASSLVPGNEKLFF. The CDR3 nucleotides are TGCGCCAGCAGCTTGGTGCCAGGAAATGAAAAACTGTTTTTT. The chain links TRBV5-1 to TRBJ1-4; no firm D call. This CDR3 spans 14 amino acids. V lost 0 bases, J lost 5 bases, and 8 bases lay in between. Germline V CDR1 and CDR2: SGHRS, YFSETQ.

This chain joins TRBV7-2 and TRBJ2-1; D unclear. The CDR3 sequence is 13 residues long. V was cut by 2 bases and J by 5 bases, with 7 bases left in between. The germline V gene encodes CDR1 SGHTA and CDR2 FQGNSA. The chain's CDR3 is CASSLTIDNEQFF. The CDR3 DNA reads as TGTGCCAGCAGCTTAACTATCGACAATGAGCAGTTCTTC.

The rearrangement links TRBV7-2 to TRBJ1-2, with D unresolved. Per germline, CDR1 SGHTA and CDR2 FQGNSA. The CDR3 is made up of 13 amino acids. Trimming left V 2 bases short and J 0 bases short, with 4 bases between. CDR3 sequence: CASSLQTNYGYTF. The CDR3 DNA follows: TGTGCCAGCAGCTTACAGACTAACTATGGCTACACCTTC.

The rearrangement uses TRBV7-2 and TRBJ1-2, with TRBD1 matching 10 bases. V lost 1 base to trimming and J lost 7 bases; unmatched junction nucleotides: 3. Per the germline V gene, CDR1 is SGHTA and CDR2 is FQGNSA. This CDR3 has 14 amino acids. The CDR3 DNA reads as TGTGCCAGCAGCTTAGGGGGACAGGGGAGTGGCTACACCTTC. It yields the protein CASSLGGQGSGYTF.

The gene calls are TRBV19 and TRBJ2-3, with D possibly TRBD2 on 7 matching bases. The length of the CDR3 is 16 residues. The germline gives CDR1 LNHDA, CDR2 SQIVND (reference sequence). V was cut by 5 bases and J by 6 bases, with 21 bases left in between. The DNA for the CDR3 is TGTGCCAGTAGTGATCCTTTGGGGGGGCGAAGGGATACGCAGTATTTT. Residues: CASSDPLGGRRDTQYF.

The genes are TRBV28 and TRBJ2-1; TRBD2 is a possible D gene (7 bases). Trimming stripped 3 bases from V and 8 bases from J, with 20 bases between. The CDR3 is 16 residues long. CDR1 and CDR2 (germline): MDHEN, SYDVKM. The CDR3 here is CASSFLGLREGDEQFF. CDR3 nucleotides: TGTGCCAGCAGTTTTTTGGGTCTCAGGGAGGGGGATGAGCAGTTCTTC.

The CDR3 is CASTPGLAATDTQYF. DNA of the CDR3: TGTGCCAGCACCCCGGGACTAGCGGCTACAGATACGCAGTATTTT. V and J are TRBV9 and TRBJ2-3; 11 bases are a match to TRBD2. This CDR3 is built from 15 residues. Germline trimming cut 6 bases from V and 3 bases from J; bases unmatched to any gene: 6. Germline loops: CDR1 SGDLS, CDR2 YYNGEE.

The chain carries TRBV6-2 or TRBV6-3 and TRBJ2-7; D is perhaps TRBD2 (7 bases). The germline gives CDR1 MNHEY, CDR2 SVGEGT. CDR3 size: 15 residues. Trimming stripped 0 bases from V and 5 bases from J, with 14 bases between. The CDR3 reads CASSYSGGGVDEQYF. The CDR3 DNA follows: TGTGCCAGCAGTTACTCGGGAGGGGGTGTTGACGAGCAGTACTTC.

V usage is TRBV5-4 and J usage is TRBJ1-1, with TRBD1 matching 10 bases. In germline, CDR1 is SGHNT, CDR2 YYREEE (reference sequence). The J segment lost 0 bases and the V segment lost 4 bases, leaving 3 bases of the junction unmatched. This CDR3 has 15 residues. The CDR3 DNA sequence: TGTGCCAGCAGCGGGGACAGGGGTTTGAACACTGAAGCTTTCTTT. This encodes CASSGDRGLNTEAFF.

The J gene is TRBJ2-3, the V gene TRBV5-1, with 10 bases aligning to TRBD2. CDR3 length: 18 amino acids. Per germline, CDR1 SGHRS and CDR2 YFSETQ. The V and J ends lost 2 bases and 0 bases, in that order; junction bases with no gene match: 9. In DNA form, the CDR3 reads TGCGCCAGCAGCTTCCCTAGCGGGAGATCTCCTAGCACAGATACGCAGTATTTT. Its protein product is CASSFPSGRSPSTDTQYF. Full variable domain (remainder filled in from reference TRBV5-1 and TRBJ2-3): KAGVTQTPRYLIKTRGQQVTLSCSPISGHRSVSWYQQTPGQGLQFLFEYFSETQRNKGNFPGRFSGRQFSNSRSEMNVSTLELGDSALYLCASSFPSGRSPSTDTQYFGPGTRLTVL.

The chain combines TRBV12-5 with TRBJ2-1; TRBD2 agrees at 10 bases. The CDR3 spans 14 residues. Trimming cost V 6 bases and J 8 bases; bases outside gene matches: 7. Germline V gives CDR1 LGHNT, CDR2 FRNRAP. The CDR3 reads CASGQAGGGDEQFF. The CDR3 DNA reads TGTGCTAGTGGGCAAGCGGGAGGGGGGGATGAGCAGTTCTTC. The whole variable domain, filled in from reference TRBV12-5 and TRBJ2-1, reads DARVTQTPRHKVTEMGQEVTMRCQPILGHNTVFWYRQTMMQGLELLAYFRNRAPLDDSGMPKDRFSAEMPDATLATLKIQPSEPRDSAVYFCASGQAGGGDEQFFGPGTRLTVL.

J is TRBJ1-2 and V is TRBV4-3; 7 bases align to TRBD1. The CDR3 is 15 residues long. After removal of 0 bases from V and 2 bases from J, the junction contained 3 bases not matched to a gene. Germline-derived CDR1 and CDR2 are LGHNA and YSLEER. The CDR3 loop reads CASSQEPTGNYGYTF. The CDR3 nucleotides read TGCGCCAGCAGCCAAGAGCCGACAGGGAACTATGGCTACACCTTC.